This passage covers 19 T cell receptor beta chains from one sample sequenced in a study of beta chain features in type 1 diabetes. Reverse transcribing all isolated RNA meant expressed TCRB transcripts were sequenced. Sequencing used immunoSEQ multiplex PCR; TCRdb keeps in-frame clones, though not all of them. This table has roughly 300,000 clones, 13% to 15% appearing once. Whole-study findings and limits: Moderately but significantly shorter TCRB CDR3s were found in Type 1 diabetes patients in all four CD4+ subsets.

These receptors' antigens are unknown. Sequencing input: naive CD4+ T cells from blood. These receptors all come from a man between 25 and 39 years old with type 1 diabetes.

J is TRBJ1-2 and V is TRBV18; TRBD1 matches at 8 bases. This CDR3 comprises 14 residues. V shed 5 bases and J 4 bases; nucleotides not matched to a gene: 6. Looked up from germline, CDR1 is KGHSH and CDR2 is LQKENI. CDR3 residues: CASSETGDSYGYTF. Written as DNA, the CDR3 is TGTGCCAGCTCAGAGACAGGGGACTCCTATGGCTACACCTTC.

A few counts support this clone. The CDR3 DNA follows: TGTGCCAGCAGCTACTCCGGGACTCCCAGCTATGGCGACATTCAGTACTTC. It encodes CASSYSGTPSYGDIQYF. This sequence joins TRBV9 and TRBJ2-4, with a tentative D call TRBD2 (6 bases). This CDR3 spans 17 amino acids. V shed 4 bases and J shed 8 bases, with 25 bases lying between them. From germline, CDR1 is SGDLS and CDR2 YYNGEE.

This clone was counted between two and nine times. CDR3 residues: CASSQGFVGGRSYNEQFF. For the CDR3, the DNA is TGTGCCAGCAGCCAAGGGTTCGTGGGAGGTCGCTCCTACAATGAGCAGTTCTTC. The chain combines TRBV14 with TRBJ2-1, with D possibly being TRBD2 (6 bases). Germline values: CDR1 SGHDN, CDR2 FVKESK. This CDR3 has 18 amino acids. With 1 base removed from V and 0 bases from J, the gap between germline ends came to 16 bases.

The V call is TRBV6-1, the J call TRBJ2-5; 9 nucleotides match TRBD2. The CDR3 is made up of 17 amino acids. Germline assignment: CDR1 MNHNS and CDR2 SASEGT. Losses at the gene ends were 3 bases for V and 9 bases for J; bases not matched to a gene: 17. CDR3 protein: CASSEFSGRLAAPAQYF. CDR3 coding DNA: TGTGCCAGCAGTGAGTTCTCTGGAAGACTAGCGGCCCCGGCCCAGTACTTC.

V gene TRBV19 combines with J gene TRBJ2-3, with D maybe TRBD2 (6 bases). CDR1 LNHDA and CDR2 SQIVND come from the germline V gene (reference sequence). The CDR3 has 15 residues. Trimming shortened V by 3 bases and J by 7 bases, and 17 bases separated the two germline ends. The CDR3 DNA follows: TGTGCCAGTAGTATGGAGGGTAGCGGAGTTAATACGCAGTATTTT. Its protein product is CASSMEGSGVNTQYF.

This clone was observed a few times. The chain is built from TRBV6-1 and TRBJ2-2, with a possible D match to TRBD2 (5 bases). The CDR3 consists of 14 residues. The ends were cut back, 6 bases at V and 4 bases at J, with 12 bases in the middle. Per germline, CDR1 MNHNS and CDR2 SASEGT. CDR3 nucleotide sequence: TGTGCCAGCAGGCCCACGGGGTCCACCGGGGAGCTGTTTTTT. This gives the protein CASRPTGSTGELFF.

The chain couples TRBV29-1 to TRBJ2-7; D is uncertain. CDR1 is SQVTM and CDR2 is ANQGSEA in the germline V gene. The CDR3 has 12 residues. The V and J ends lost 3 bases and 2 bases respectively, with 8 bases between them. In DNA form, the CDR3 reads TGCAGCGTTGAGAGAACCCCCTACGAGCAGTACTTC. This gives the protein CSVERTPYEQYF.

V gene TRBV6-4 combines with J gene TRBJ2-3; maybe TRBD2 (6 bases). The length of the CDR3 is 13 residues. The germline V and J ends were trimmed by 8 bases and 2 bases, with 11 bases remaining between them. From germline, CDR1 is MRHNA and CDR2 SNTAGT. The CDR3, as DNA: TGTGCCAGCGGGGGGAGATCCACAGATACGCAGTATTTT. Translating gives CASGGRSTDTQYF.

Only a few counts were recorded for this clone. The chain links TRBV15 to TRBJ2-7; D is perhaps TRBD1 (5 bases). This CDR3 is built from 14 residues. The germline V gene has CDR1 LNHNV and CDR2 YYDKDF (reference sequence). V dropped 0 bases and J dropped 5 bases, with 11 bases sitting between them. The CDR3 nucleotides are TGTGCCACCAGCAGAGACAGGGTTGGTCACGAGCAGTACTTC. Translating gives CATSRDRVGHEQYF.

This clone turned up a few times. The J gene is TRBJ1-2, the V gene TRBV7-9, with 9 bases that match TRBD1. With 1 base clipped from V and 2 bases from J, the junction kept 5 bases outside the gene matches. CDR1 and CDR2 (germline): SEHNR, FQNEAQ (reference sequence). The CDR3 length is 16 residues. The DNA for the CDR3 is TGTGCCAGCAGCTTAGGGGCTGGACAGGGGAACTATGGCTACACCTTC. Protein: CASSLGAGQGNYGYTF.

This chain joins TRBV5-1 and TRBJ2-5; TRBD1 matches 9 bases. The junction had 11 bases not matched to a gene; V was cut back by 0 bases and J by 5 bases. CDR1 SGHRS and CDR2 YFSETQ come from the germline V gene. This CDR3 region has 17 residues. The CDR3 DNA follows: TGCGCCAGCAGCTTGGTTCACAGGGGGCGGTCTTATGAGACCCAGTACTTC. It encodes CASSLVHRGRSYETQYF.

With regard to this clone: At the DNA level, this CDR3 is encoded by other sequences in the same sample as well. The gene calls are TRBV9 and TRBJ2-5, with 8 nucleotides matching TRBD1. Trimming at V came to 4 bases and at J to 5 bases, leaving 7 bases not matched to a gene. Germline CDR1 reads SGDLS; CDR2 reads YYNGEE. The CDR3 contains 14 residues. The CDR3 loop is CASSSRTGQETQYF. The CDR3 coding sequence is TGTGCCAGCAGCTCAAGGACAGGGCAGGAGACCCAGTACTTC.

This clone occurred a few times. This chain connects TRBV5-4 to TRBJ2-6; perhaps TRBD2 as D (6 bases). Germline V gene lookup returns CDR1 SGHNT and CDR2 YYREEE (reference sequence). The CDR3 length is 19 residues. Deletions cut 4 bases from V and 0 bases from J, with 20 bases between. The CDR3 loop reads CASSQWGRSQGSGANVLTF. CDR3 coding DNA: TGTGCCAGCAGCCAATGGGGGAGGTCGCAAGGCTCTGGGGCCAACGTCCTGACTTTC.

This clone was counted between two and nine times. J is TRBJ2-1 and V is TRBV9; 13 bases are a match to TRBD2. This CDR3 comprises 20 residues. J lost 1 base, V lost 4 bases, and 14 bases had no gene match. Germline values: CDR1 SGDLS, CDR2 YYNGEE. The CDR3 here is CASSPRLAGGSITSYNEQFF. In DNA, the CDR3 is TGTGCCAGCAGCCCTCGACTAGCGGGAGGCTCTATCACGTCCTACAATGAGCAGTTCTTC.

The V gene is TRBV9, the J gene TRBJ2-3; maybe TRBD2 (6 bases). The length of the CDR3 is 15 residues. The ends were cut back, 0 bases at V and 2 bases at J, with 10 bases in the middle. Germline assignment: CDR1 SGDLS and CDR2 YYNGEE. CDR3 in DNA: TGTGCCAGCAGCGTAGAGGAGGGGTACACAGATACGCAGTATTTT. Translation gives CASSVEEGYTDTQYF.

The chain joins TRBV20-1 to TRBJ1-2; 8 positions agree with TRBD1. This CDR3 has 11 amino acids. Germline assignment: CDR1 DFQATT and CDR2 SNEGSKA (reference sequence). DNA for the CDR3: TGCAGGGGTCAGGGGGCAAATGGCTACACCTTC. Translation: CRGQGANGYTF.

In DNA form, the CDR3 reads TGCGCCAGCAGCCTGGACAGCTTGAGCACCGGGGAGCTGTTTTTT. Its translation: CASSLDSLSTGELFF. The chain is built from TRBV5-1 and TRBJ2-2; TRBD1 might be the D (6 bases). The germline V gene has CDR1 SGHRS and CDR2 YFSETQ. Trimming pared 4 bases from V and 4 bases from J, leaving 14 bases between. The CDR3 totals 15 residues.

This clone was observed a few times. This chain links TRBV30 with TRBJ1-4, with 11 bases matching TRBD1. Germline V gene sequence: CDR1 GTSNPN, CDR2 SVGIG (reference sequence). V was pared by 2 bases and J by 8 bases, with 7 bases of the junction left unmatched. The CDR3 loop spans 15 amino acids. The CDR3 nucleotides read TGTGCCTGGAGTTACAGGACAGGGGGCAAGGAAAAACTGTTTTTT. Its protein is CAWSYRTGGKEKLFF.

CDR3 nucleotide sequence: TGCGCCAGCAGCTTGTTCACGGGGGGCGGCCGGGAGCTGTTTTTT. This gives the protein CASSLFTGGGRELFF. The chain recombines TRBV5-1 with TRBJ2-2; possible D gene TRBD2, 7 bases. V was shortened by 1 base and J by 9 bases, with 16 bases between the two germline ends. Germline CDR1 SGHRS, CDR2 YFSETQ. There are 15 residues in the CDR3.